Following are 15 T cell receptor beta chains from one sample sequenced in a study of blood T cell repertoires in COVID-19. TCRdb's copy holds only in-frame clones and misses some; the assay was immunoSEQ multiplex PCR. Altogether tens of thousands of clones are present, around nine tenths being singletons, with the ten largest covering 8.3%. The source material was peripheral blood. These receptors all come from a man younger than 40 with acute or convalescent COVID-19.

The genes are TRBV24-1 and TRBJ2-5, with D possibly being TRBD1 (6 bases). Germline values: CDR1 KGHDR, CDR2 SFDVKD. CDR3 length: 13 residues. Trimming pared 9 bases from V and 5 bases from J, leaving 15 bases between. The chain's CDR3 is CATRGGSWETQYF. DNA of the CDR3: TGTGCCACCCGAGGGGGTTCCTGGGAGACCCAGTACTTC.

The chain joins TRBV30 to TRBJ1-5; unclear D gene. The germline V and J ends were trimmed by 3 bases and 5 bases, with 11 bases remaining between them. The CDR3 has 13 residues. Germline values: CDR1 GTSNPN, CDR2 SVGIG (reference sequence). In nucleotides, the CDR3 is TGTGCCTGGAGGTCGGGTTGGGATCAGCCCCAGCATTTT. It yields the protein CAWRSGWDQPQHF.

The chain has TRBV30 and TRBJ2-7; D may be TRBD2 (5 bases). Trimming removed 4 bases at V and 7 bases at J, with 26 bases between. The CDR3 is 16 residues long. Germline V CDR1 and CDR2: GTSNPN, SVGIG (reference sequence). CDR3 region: CAWTGRRGTWSEEQYF. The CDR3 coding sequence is TGTGCCTGGACCGGACGTCGGGGAACCTGGTCGGAAGAGCAGTACTTC. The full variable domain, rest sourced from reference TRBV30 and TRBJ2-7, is SQTIHQWPATLVQPVGSPLSLECTVEGTSNPNLYWYRQAAGRGLQLLFYSVGIGQISSEVPQNLSASRPQDRQFILSSKKLLLSDSGFYLCAWTGRRGTWSEEQYFGPGTRLTVT.

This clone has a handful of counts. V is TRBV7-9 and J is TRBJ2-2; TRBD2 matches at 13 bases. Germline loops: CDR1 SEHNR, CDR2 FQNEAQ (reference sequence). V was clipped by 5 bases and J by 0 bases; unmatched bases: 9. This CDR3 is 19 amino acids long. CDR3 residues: CASSERTSGSLTNTGELFF. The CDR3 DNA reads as TGTGCCAGCAGCGAACGGACTAGCGGGAGCCTAACGAACACCGGGGAGCTGTTTTTT.

CDR3 loop: CASSVVGPAGGLETQYF. CDR3 nucleotides: TGTGCCAGCAGCGTAGTCGGCCCAGCGGGAGGGTTAGAGACCCAGTACTTC. The chain carries TRBV9 and TRBJ2-5; 10 positions agree with TRBD2. The germline gives CDR1 SGDLS, CDR2 YYNGEE. The trim removed 0 bases at V and 4 bases at J, leaving 9 bases unmatched. This CDR3 contains 17 residues.

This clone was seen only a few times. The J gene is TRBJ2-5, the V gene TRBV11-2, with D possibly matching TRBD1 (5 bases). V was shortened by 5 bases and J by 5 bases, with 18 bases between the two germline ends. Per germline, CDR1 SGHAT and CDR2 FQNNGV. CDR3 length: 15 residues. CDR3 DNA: TGTGCCAGCAGCCCATACACAGTTAGGGGTGAGACCCAGTACTTC. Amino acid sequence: CASSPYTVRGETQYF.

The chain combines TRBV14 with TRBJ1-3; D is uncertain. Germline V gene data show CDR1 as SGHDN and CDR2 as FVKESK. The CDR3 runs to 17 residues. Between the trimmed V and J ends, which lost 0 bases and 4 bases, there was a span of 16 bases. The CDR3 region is CASSQEGWSGWGNTIYF. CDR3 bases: TGTGCCAGCAGCCAAGAAGGCTGGAGCGGATGGGGAAACACCATATATTTT.

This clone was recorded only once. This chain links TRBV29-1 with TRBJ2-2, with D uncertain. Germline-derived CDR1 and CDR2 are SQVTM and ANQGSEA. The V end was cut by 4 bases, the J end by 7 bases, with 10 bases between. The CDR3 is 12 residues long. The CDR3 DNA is TGCAGCGTTGTATGGGCTGACGGGGAGCTGTTTTTT. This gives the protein CSVVWADGELFF.

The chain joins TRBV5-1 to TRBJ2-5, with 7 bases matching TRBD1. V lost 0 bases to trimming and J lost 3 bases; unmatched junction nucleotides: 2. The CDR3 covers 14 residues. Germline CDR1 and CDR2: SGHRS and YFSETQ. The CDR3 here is CASSLGQGEETQYF. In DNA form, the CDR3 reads TGCGCCAGCAGCTTGGGGCAGGGGGAAGAGACCCAGTACTTC.

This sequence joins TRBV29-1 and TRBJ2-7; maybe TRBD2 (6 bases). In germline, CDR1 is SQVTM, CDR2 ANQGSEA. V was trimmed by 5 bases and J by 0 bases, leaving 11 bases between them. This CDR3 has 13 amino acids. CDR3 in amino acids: CSVTLASSYEQYF. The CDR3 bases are TGCAGCGTTACCCTAGCGAGCTCCTACGAGCAGTACTTC.

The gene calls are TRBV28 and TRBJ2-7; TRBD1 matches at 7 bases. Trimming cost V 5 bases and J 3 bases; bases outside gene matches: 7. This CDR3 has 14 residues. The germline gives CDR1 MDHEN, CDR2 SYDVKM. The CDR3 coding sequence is TGTGCCAGCAGTCCTTCGGGACAGAACTACGAGCAGTACTTC. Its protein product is CASSPSGQNYEQYF.

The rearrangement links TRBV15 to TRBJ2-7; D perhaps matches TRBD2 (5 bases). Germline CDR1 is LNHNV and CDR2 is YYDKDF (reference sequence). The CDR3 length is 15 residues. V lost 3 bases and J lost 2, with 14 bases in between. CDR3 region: CATSRSLAGTYEQYF. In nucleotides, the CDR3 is TGTGCCACCAGCAGGAGCCTTGCCGGGACCTACGAGCAGTACTTC.

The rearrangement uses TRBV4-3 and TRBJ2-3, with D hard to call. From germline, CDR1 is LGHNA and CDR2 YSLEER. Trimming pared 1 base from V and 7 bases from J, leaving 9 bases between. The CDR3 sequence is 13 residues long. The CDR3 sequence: CASSQANRYTQYF. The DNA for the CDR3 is TGCGCCAGCAGCCAAGCCAACAGATATACGCAGTATTTT.

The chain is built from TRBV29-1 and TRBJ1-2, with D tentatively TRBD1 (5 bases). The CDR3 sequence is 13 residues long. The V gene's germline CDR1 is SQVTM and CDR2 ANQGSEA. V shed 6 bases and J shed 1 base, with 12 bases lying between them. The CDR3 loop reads CSVTPTVNYGYTF. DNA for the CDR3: TGCAGCGTGACCCCGACAGTTAACTATGGCTACACCTTC.

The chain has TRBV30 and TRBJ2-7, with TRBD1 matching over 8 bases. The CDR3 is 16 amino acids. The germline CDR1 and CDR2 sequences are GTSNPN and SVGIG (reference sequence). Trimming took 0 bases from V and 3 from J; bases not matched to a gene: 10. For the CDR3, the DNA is TGTGCCTGGAGTGTACCGGGACAGGCAGGGGTCTACGAGCAGTACTTC. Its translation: CAWSVPGQAGVYEQYF.